One sample yielded the 20 T cell receptor beta chains listed below, sequenced in a study of blood T cell repertoires in COVID-19. The assay was immunoSEQ multiplex PCR, and TCRdb's table has in-frame clones only and misses some. The sample holds about 95,000 clones; roughly 80% are singletons and the top ten take about 24%. Sequencing was performed on peripheral blood. The receptors come from a human donor in a cohort sampled during active COVID-19.

The chain carries TRBV9 and TRBJ2-3; 8 nucleotides agree with TRBD2. CDR1 is SGDLS and CDR2 is YYNGEE in the germline V gene. Losses at the gene ends were 0 bases for V and 3 bases for J; bases not matched to a gene: 3. The CDR3 sequence is 15 residues long. CDR3 bases: TGTGCCAGCAGCGTAGGGGGACTAGGAACAGATACGCAGTATTTT. Translation: CASSVGGLGTDTQYF.

This rearrangement joins TRBV5-1 to TRBJ1-6; 10 nucleotides match TRBD1. V shed 4 bases, J shed 4 bases, and the junction held 5 bases outside the gene matches. This CDR3 has 16 residues. CDR1 and CDR2 from the germline V gene are SGHRS and YFSETQ. CDR3 coding DNA: TGCGCCAGCAGCACCCGGGACAGGGGATATAATTCACCCCTCCACTTT. Translated: CASSTRDRGYNSPLHF.

The J gene is TRBJ2-2, the V gene TRBV5-1; TRBD1 matches at 7 bases. The junction had 6 bases not matched to a gene; V was cut back by 4 bases and J by 3 bases. The CDR3 length is 15 residues. In germline, CDR1 is SGHRS, CDR2 YFSETQ. The CDR3 sequence: CASSPRQGYTGELFF. Here the CDR3 DNA reads TGCGCCAGCAGCCCAAGACAGGGATACACCGGGGAGCTGTTTTTT. The full variable domain, with the rest looked up from reference TRBV5-1 and TRBJ2-2, is KAGVTQTPRYLIKTRGQQVTLSCSPISGHRSVSWYQQTPGQGLQFLFEYFSETQRNKGNFPGRFSGRQFSNSRSEMNVSTLELGDSALYLCASSPRQGYTGELFFGEGSRLTVL.

J is TRBJ2-7 and V is TRBV3-1 (or the pseudogene TRBV3-2); 7 bases align to TRBD2. The CDR3 is 16 residues long. Germline V gene data show CDR1 as LGHDT and CDR2 as YNNKEL (reference sequence). The V gene end was trimmed by 1 base and the J gene end by 2 bases; junction bases not matched to a gene: 8. Written as DNA, the CDR3 is TGTGCCAGCAGCCAAGGAGGCGGGAGTTTCGCCTACGAGCAGTACTTC. It translates to CASSQGGGSFAYEQYF.

The chain recombines TRBV6-5 with TRBJ1-1; no clear D gene. CDR1 is MNHEY, CDR2 SVGAGI, per germline. This CDR3 has 12 residues. The V end was cut by 6 bases, the J end by 4 bases, with 9 bases between. The DNA of the CDR3 is TGTGCCAGCAGGAGGGAGAGCACTGAAGCTTTCTTT. Its translation: CASRRESTEAFF.

This clone was observed once. J is TRBJ2-3 and V is TRBV7-8; TRBD2 aligns across 13 bases. Germline assignment: CDR1 SGHVS and CDR2 FQNEAQ. J lost 1 base, V lost 5 bases, and 12 bases had no gene match. The CDR3 loop spans 19 amino acids. Written as DNA, the CDR3 is TGTGCCAGCAGCCTGGGACTAGCGGGAAGCAGGTGGGGCACAGATACGCAGTATTTT. As protein: CASSLGLAGSRWGTDTQYF.

The genes are TRBV3-1 (or the pseudogene TRBV3-2) and TRBJ1-2; D is uncertain. CDR1 LGHDT and CDR2 YNNKEL come from the germline V gene (reference sequence). Trimming stripped 1 base from V and 5 bases from J, with 14 bases between. This CDR3 region has 15 residues. CDR3 DNA sequence: TGTGCCAGCAGCCAAGTTCCTGGAGGAGGGTATGGCTACACCTTC. This sequence encodes CASSQVPGGGYGYTF.

V is TRBV7-8 and J is TRBJ2-1; TRBD1 aligns across 7 bases. CDR1 is SGHVS and CDR2 is FQNEAQ in the germline V gene. This CDR3 is 17 amino acids long. J lost 6 bases, V lost 5 bases, and 16 bases had no gene match. The CDR3 is CASSHRGQGFFGNEQFF. CDR3 DNA: TGTGCCAGCAGCCATAGGGGGCAGGGGTTTTTTGGCAATGAGCAGTTCTTC.

The chain has TRBV11-3 and TRBJ2-2; D uncertain. Germline loops: CDR1 SGHNT, CDR2 YENEEA. The CDR3 length is 15 residues. V gave up 3 bases and J gave up 0 bases, with 8 bases separating them. The CDR3 sequence: CASSFRSANTGELFF. In DNA form, the CDR3 reads TGTGCCAGCAGCTTCCGCAGCGCGAACACCGGGGAGCTGTTTTTT.

J is TRBJ2-7 and V is TRBV27, with TRBD2 identical over 11 bases. CDR3 length: 18 residues. V was pared by 1 base and J by 0 bases, with 8 bases of the junction left unmatched. Germline-derived CDR1 and CDR2 are MNHEY and SMNVEV (reference sequence). CDR3 amino acids: CASSLWLAGGQSSYEQYF. CDR3 bases: TGTGCCAGCAGTTTATGGCTAGCGGGAGGCCAGAGCTCCTACGAGCAGTACTTC.

V gene TRBV18 combines with J gene TRBJ2-1; perhaps TRBD2 as D (6 bases). The germline V gene encodes CDR1 KGHSH and CDR2 LQKENI. CDR3 size: 17 residues. The V gene lost 3 bases and the J gene lost 4 bases, with 19 bases spanning the gap. The CDR3 coding sequence is TGTGCCAGCTCACCTGAGGCGGGAAGGGTACCGTACAATGAGCAGTTCTTC. Translated: CASSPEAGRVPYNEQFF.

The V call is TRBV7-2, the J call TRBJ2-7, with 12 bases matching TRBD1. Germline CDR1 SGHTA, CDR2 FQGNSA. V dropped 1 base and J dropped 4; count of bases not matched to a gene: 5. This CDR3 is built from 16 residues. DNA for the CDR3: TGTGCCAGCAGCTTAGTGGGACAGGGGGCAGGGTACGAGCAGTACTTC. Translating gives CASSLVGQGAGYEQYF.

This clone was counted a few times. The V call is TRBV5-1, the J call TRBJ2-3; the D gene is possibly TRBD2 (5 bases). V gave up 2 bases and J gave up 2 bases, with 12 bases separating them. CDR3 size: 15 residues. The germline gives CDR1 SGHRS, CDR2 YFSETQ. The CDR3 sequence: CASSFGVVDTDTQYF. As DNA, the CDR3 is TGCGCCAGCAGCTTCGGGGTGGTTGACACAGATACGCAGTATTTT.

This clone has a handful of counts. The rearrangement links TRBV18 to TRBJ1-1; 8 positions match TRBD1. This CDR3 is 16 amino acids long. With 1 base clipped from V and 2 bases from J, the junction kept 6 bases outside the gene matches. Germline V CDR1 and CDR2: KGHSH, LQKENI. This chain's CDR3 is CASSPQQGGENTEAFF. The CDR3 DNA follows: TGTGCCAGCTCACCACAACAGGGGGGGGAAAACACTGAAGCTTTCTTT. Looking up the rest from reference TRBV18 and TRBJ1-1 gives the full variable domain: NAGVMQNPRHLVRRRGQEARLRCSPMKGHSHVYWYRQLPEEGLKFMVYLQKENIIDESGMPKERFSAEFPKEGPSILRIQQVVRGDSAAYFCASSPQQGGENTEAFFGQGTRLTVV.

The V and J genes are TRBV11-3 and TRBJ2-1, with D possibly matching TRBD2 (6 bases). This CDR3 has 14 residues. The germline V and J ends were trimmed by 2 bases and 3 bases, with 8 bases remaining between them. The germline V gene has CDR1 SGHNT and CDR2 YENEEA. The CDR3 loop is CASSLPGDYNEQFF. As DNA, the CDR3 is TGTGCCAGCAGCTTACCGGGGGACTACAATGAGCAGTTCTTC.

This clone turned up a few times. The chain has TRBV28 and TRBJ2-5; the match to TRBD2 covers 8 bases. Germline lookup yields CDR1 MDHEN and CDR2 SYDVKM. V gave up 3 bases and J gave up 2 bases; unmatched junction bases: 5. This CDR3 is 15 amino acids long. CDR3 in DNA: TGTGCCAGCAGTTTCGGGACTAGAACACAAGAGACCCAGTACTTC. It yields the protein CASSFGTRTQETQYF.

This clone came up once. The CDR3 coding sequence is TGTGCCAGTAGTAAGGCAGGGGTGTATGGCTACACCTTC. It codes for CASSKAGVYGYTF. The chain carries TRBV19 and TRBJ1-2; TRBD1 might be the D (6 bases). The germline CDR1 and CDR2 sequences are LNHDA and SQIVND (reference sequence). The CDR3 covers 13 residues. The germline V and J ends were trimmed by 4 bases and 5 bases, with 11 bases remaining between them.

Written as DNA, the CDR3 is TGTGCCAGTACAGGGATGTTCTCTTCACCCCTCCACTTT. This sequence encodes CASTGMFSSPLHF. The rearrangement uses TRBV19 and TRBJ1-6, with a weak D call TRBD1 (5 bases). V was pared by 7 bases and J by 9 bases, with 13 bases between. The CDR3 totals 13 residues. Germline values: CDR1 LNHDA, CDR2 SQIVND (reference sequence).

V is TRBV27 and J is TRBJ1-2; D call uncertain. Trimming removed 3 bases from V and 8 bases from J, with 13 bases in between. Germline V gene sequence: CDR1 MNHEY, CDR2 SMNVEV (reference sequence). The CDR3 consists of 13 residues. CDR3 protein: CASSFDTALGYTF. CDR3 bases: TGTGCCAGCAGTTTTGACACCGCCTTAGGCTACACCTTC.

This chain joins TRBV6-5 and TRBJ2-7; 7 nucleotides align to TRBD1. After removal of 7 bases from V and 4 bases from J, the junction contained 10 bases not matched to a gene. The CDR3 length is 14 residues. The V gene's germline CDR1 is MNHEY and CDR2 SVGAGI. CDR3 protein: CASNLRGLEYEQYF. The CDR3 DNA follows: TGTGCCAGCAACCTCAGGGGGTTGGAATACGAGCAGTACTTC.